The clone carrying this TCR beta chain appeared many times. What it binds is not known. This entry belongs to a study of T cells in Graves' hyperthyroidism and ophthalmopathy. Study outcomes and limitations: Classification by a 13 V-J model distinguished ophthalmopathy from stable hyperthyroidism. Blood also held most thyroid clonotypes expanded beyond 0.001.

RNA transcripts yielded amplified TCR beta CDR3 regions. The TCR CDR3 was amplified in a first-round RT-PCR using the HTBI primer set. TCRdb reprocessed the multiplex PCR reads with MiXCR, giving one entry per CDR3 protein. Of about 380,000 distinct CDR3 sequences in the sample, 15% to 20% were seen once. V shed 9 bases, J shed 7 bases, and the junction held 21 bases outside the gene matches. Looked up from germline, CDR1 is SNHLY and CDR2 is FYNNEI. The CDR3 is made up of 17 amino acids. The chain has TRBV2 and TRBJ1-2; 9 nucleotides align to TRBD1. The TCR comes from a man aged 18 to 29 with Graves' ophthalmopathy. The sample comprised blood. The CDR3 bases are TGTGCCAGTCCTCCGTTGGGACAGGGAGGCCGACAGGGTGGCTACACCTTC. It is translated as CASPPLGQGGRQGGYTF. Complete variable domain (other parts from reference TRBV2 and TRBJ1-2): EPEVTQTPSHQVTQMGQEVILRCVPISNHLYFYWYRQILGQKVEFLVSFYNNEISEKSEIFDDQFSVERPDGSNFTLKIRSTKLEDSAMYFCASPPLGQGGRQGGYTFGSGTRLTVV.